The 24 T cell receptor beta chains in this list originate from one sample, sequenced in a study of glioma-infiltrating T cells after dendritic cell vaccination. The protocol was immunoSEQ multiplex PCR, while the TCRdb copy is restricted to in-frame clones and leaves out a portion. Here the sample spans tens of thousands of clones, roughly 87% being singletons. The sample's time point: after dendritic cell vaccination, including at tumor progression/relapse. The sample here was blood, taken after dendritic cell vaccination. The receptors here all came from a human donor with glioblastoma.

The CDR3 nucleotides are TGTGCCAGCAGTTACTCGGAGACAGGGGCCTCCTACGAGCAGTACTTC. Residues: CASSYSETGASYEQYF. The J gene is TRBJ2-7, the V gene TRBV6-5; TRBD1 aligns across 8 bases. V was clipped by 0 bases and J by 0 bases; unmatched bases: 4. Germline-derived CDR1 and CDR2 are MNHEY and SVGAGI. This CDR3 contains 16 residues.

The chain couples TRBV19 to TRBJ2-7; TRBD1 might be the D (5 bases). CDR3 length: 13 amino acids. V dropped 3 bases and J dropped 4 bases, with 10 bases sitting between them. In germline, CDR1 is LNHDA, CDR2 SQIVND (reference sequence). In DNA form, the CDR3 reads TGTGCCAGTAGTATTGGGGCGGAGTACGAGCAGTACTTC. Protein: CASSIGAEYEQYF.

This clone has only a few counts. J is TRBJ1-2 and V is TRBV10-3, with D tentatively TRBD1 (6 bases). Germline V gives CDR1 ENHRY, CDR2 SYGVKD. This CDR3 is 14 amino acids long. With 0 bases removed from V and 3 bases from J, the gap between germline ends came to 8 bases. CDR3 DNA sequence: TGTGCCATCAGTGAGTCTGGGGGCCACTATGGCTACACCTTC. It yields the protein CAISESGGHYGYTF.

The gene calls are TRBV27 and TRBJ2-4; TRBD2 is a possible D gene (5 bases). The CDR3 runs 14 residues. V lost 5 bases to trimming and J lost 8 bases, with 16 bases between them. Germline V gene data show CDR1 as MNHEY and CDR2 as SMNVEV (reference sequence). The CDR3 DNA reads as TGTGCCAGCAGTGCGGAAGCCCCCGGGGACATTCAGTACTTC. Translated: CASSAEAPGDIQYF.

The chain is built from TRBV7-3 and TRBJ1-4; possibly TRBD1 for D (6 bases). Germline-derived CDR1 and CDR2 are SGHTA and FQGTGA. The CDR3 length is 18 residues. The ends were cut back, 5 bases at V and 8 bases at J, with 27 bases in the middle. The CDR3 reads CASSLKLEYDRNLEKLFF. DNA of the CDR3: TGTGCCAGCAGCCTCAAGTTGGAATACGACAGGAACCTAGAAAAACTGTTTTTT.

The rearrangement joins TRBV5-4 to TRBJ1-1, with TRBD1 as a possible D gene (5 bases). The CDR3 spans 13 residues. Between the trimmed V and J ends, which lost 6 bases and 1 base, there was a span of 10 bases. CDR1 SGHNT and CDR2 YYREEE come from the germline V gene (reference sequence). CDR3 in amino acids: CASTLGQNTEAFF. The CDR3 region has the DNA TGTGCCAGCACTCTAGGACAGAACACTGAAGCTTTCTTT.

This chain links TRBV5-1 with TRBJ2-7, with 9 nucleotides matching TRBD1. The trim removed 4 bases at V and 3 bases at J, leaving 11 bases unmatched. The V gene's germline CDR1 is SGHRS and CDR2 YFSETQ. The CDR3 extends over 16 amino acids. CDR3 sequence (DNA): TGCGCCAGCAGCACGGGACAGGGTCTAACCCTCTACGAGCAGTACTTC. It is translated as CASSTGQGLTLYEQYF.

The J gene is TRBJ1-5, the V gene TRBV4-1, with D unresolved. With 4 bases removed from V and 4 bases from J, the gap between germline ends came to 8 bases. Looked up from germline, CDR1 is MGHRA and CDR2 is YSYEKL. The CDR3 is 13 amino acids. The CDR3 is CASSLQSNQPQHF. CDR3 DNA sequence: TGCGCCAGCAGCCTGCAGTCTAATCAGCCCCAGCATTTT.

This clone was counted between two and nine times. The chain employs TRBV6-4 and TRBJ1-1, with 7 bases fitting TRBD1. This CDR3 contains 14 residues. V lost 5 bases to trimming and J lost 0 bases; unmatched junction nucleotides: 3. CDR1 MRHNA and CDR2 SNTAGT come from the germline V gene. CDR3 nucleotides: TGTGCCAGCAGTAGGGACAGCCTGAACACTGAAGCTTTCTTT. Translated, it gives CASSRDSLNTEAFF.

The chain recombines TRBV7-2 with TRBJ2-2; D possibly corresponds to TRBD2 (6 bases). V shed 5 bases and J shed 3 bases, with 13 bases lying between them. Looked up from germline, CDR1 is SGHTA and CDR2 is FQGNSA. CDR3 size: 15 residues. The CDR3 protein is CASSLTWGDTGELFF. The CDR3 DNA reads as TGTGCCAGCAGCCTGACTTGGGGGGACACCGGGGAGCTGTTTTTT. The full variable domain, completed using reference TRBV7-2 and TRBJ2-2, is GAGVSQSPSNKVTEKGKDVELRCDPISGHTALYWYRQSLGQGLEFLIYFQGNSAPDKSGLPSDRFSAERTGGSVSTLTIQRTQQEDSAVYLCASSLTWGDTGELFFGEGSRLTVL.

The chain employs TRBV6-5 and TRBJ1-2; TRBD1 aligns across 9 bases. J was trimmed by 4 bases and V by 5 bases; bases with no gene match: 5. The CDR3 is 14 amino acids. The V gene's germline CDR1 is MNHEY and CDR2 SVGAGI. The CDR3 region has the DNA TGTGCCAGCAGTGGGACAGGGCGGGGCTATGGCTACACCTTC. Amino acid sequence: CASSGTGRGYGYTF.

The chain has TRBV2 and TRBJ1-1, with a weak D call TRBD1 (6 bases). The germline gives CDR1 SNHLY, CDR2 FYNNEI. The V and J ends lost 1 base and 1 base respectively, with 16 bases between them. CDR3 size: 17 residues. The CDR3 is CASSEGRGKRKNTEAFF. The CDR3 DNA sequence: TGTGCCAGCAGTGAAGGTAGGGGGAAAAGGAAGAACACTGAAGCTTTCTTT.

The V call is TRBV2, the J call TRBJ1-2; the match to TRBD1 covers 7 bases. Germline CDR1 and CDR2: SNHLY and FYNNEI. This CDR3 is 13 amino acids long. The J segment lost 8 bases and the V segment lost 3 bases, leaving 6 bases of the junction unmatched. CDR3 coding DNA: TGTGCCAGCAGTGAGCGGGACAGAATCGGCTACACCTTC. Protein: CASSERDRIGYTF.

The chain combines TRBV2 with TRBJ1-6, with 7 positions matching TRBD1. The CDR3 is made up of 14 amino acids. Germline V CDR1 and CDR2: SNHLY, FYNNEI. V shed 8 bases and J 7 bases; nucleotides not matched to a gene: 8. DNA of the CDR3: TGTGCCAGCCGCGGGACAGCGGTGAATTCACCCCTCCACTTT. Translation: CASRGTAVNSPLHF.

The chain is built from TRBV27 and TRBJ1-2; D is unclear. This CDR3 is built from 16 residues. V was pared by 5 bases and J by 0 bases, with 16 bases between. Germline CDR1 MNHEY, CDR2 SMNVEV (reference sequence). Written as DNA, the CDR3 is TGTGCCAGCAGTCCTATCCGGCCAGACACTAACTATGGCTACACCTTC. Its protein product is CASSPIRPDTNYGYTF.

The chain joins TRBV28 to TRBJ1-6; D call uncertain. Trimming removed 1 base at V and 9 bases at J, with 10 bases between. The CDR3 length is 14 residues. Germline V lookup: CDR1 MDHEN, CDR2 SYDVKM. The CDR3 coding sequence is TGTGCCAGCAGTTTATTCCAGGAAACTTCACCCCTCCACTTT. Amino acids: CASSLFQETSPLHF. The complete variable domain, with remaining parts taken from reference TRBV28 and TRBJ1-6, reads DVKVTQSSRYLVKRTGEKVFLECVQDMDHENMFWYRQDPGLGLRLIYFSYDVKMKEKGDIPEGYSVSREKKERFSLILESASTNQTSMYLCASSLFQETSPLHFGNGTRLTVT.

The genes are TRBV28 and TRBJ1-1; D unclear. Trimming shortened V by 2 bases and J by 11 bases, and 12 bases separated the two germline ends. The CDR3 spans 12 residues. Germline V gives CDR1 MDHEN, CDR2 SYDVKM. This CDR3 is CASSLPGEDAFF. DNA of the CDR3: TGTGCCAGCAGTTTACCCGGGGAAGACGCTTTCTTT.

The chain has TRBV6-1 and TRBJ2-1; 10 nucleotides align to TRBD1. Per the germline V gene, CDR1 is MNHNS and CDR2 is SASEGT. With V trimmed by 2 bases and J by 3 bases, 4 bases remained unmatched. The CDR3 covers 16 residues. The CDR3: CASSETGTGVYNEQFF. The CDR3 DNA sequence: TGTGCCAGCAGTGAAACCGGGACAGGGGTCTACAATGAGCAGTTCTTC.

The chain is built from TRBV6-4 and TRBJ2-1; perhaps TRBD2 as D (6 bases). The CDR3 covers 14 residues. Between the trimmed V and J ends, which lost 4 bases and 8 bases, there was a span of 15 bases. CDR1 is MRHNA, CDR2 SNTAGT, per germline. The CDR3 reads CASSASAENDEQFF. The DNA for the CDR3 is TGTGCCAGCAGTGCTAGCGCAGAGAACGATGAGCAGTTCTTC.

V usage is TRBV5-4 and J usage is TRBJ1-1; TRBD1 might be the D (6 bases). Looked up from germline, CDR1 is SGHNT and CDR2 is YYREEE (reference sequence). This CDR3 comprises 15 residues. V was trimmed by 4 bases and J by 0 bases, leaving 13 bases between them. The CDR3 spells CASSVETGMNTEAFF. For the CDR3, the DNA is TGTGCCAGCAGCGTAGAGACAGGCATGAACACTGAAGCTTTCTTT.

Only one count was recorded for this clone. CDR3 sequence reads: CASSSRTSGGIYEQFF. The CDR3 DNA reads TGTGCCAGCAGCTCCCGGACTAGTGGGGGAATATATGAGCAGTTCTTC. This chain connects TRBV7-3 to TRBJ2-1; 7 bases are a match to TRBD2. The V gene's germline CDR1 is SGHTA and CDR2 FQGTGA. Trimming took 4 bases from V and 8 from J; bases not matched to a gene: 14. This CDR3 has 16 residues.

The chain couples TRBV5-6 to TRBJ1-1; D is unclear. The CDR3 runs to 13 residues. In germline, CDR1 is SGHDT, CDR2 YYEEEE. V was cut by 0 bases and J by 2 bases, with 5 bases left in between. DNA for the CDR3: TGTGCCAGCAGCTTGGGAGATAACACTGAAGCTTTCTTT. It encodes CASSLGDNTEAFF.

CDR3 loop: CASSGTGGGERTGELFF. The CDR3 DNA is TGTGCCAGCAGTGGTACAGGGGGCGGCGAAAGAACCGGGGAGCTGTTTTTT. The chain uses TRBV25-1 and TRBJ2-2; 9 bases are a match to TRBD1. The ends lost 4 bases at V and 5 bases at J; junction bases unmatched: 11. The length of the CDR3 is 17 residues. The V gene's germline CDR1 is MGHDK and CDR2 SYGVNS.

The CDR3 here is CAWSVTSESTDTQYF. CDR3 nucleotide sequence: TGTGCCTGGAGTGTAACTAGCGAGTCCACAGATACGCAGTATTTT. V gene TRBV30 combines with J gene TRBJ2-3; 7 bases are a match to TRBD2. Unmatched junction bases numbered 5, after V lost 0 bases and J lost 2 bases. In germline, CDR1 is GTSNPN, CDR2 SVGIG (reference sequence). This CDR3 spans 15 amino acids.